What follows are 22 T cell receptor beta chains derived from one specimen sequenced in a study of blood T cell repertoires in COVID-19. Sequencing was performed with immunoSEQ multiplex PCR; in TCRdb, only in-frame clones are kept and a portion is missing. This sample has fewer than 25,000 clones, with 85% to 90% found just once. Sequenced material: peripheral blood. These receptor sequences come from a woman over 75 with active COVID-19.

CDR3 loop: CASSLPNELGRGSSYEQYF. The CDR3 region has the DNA TGTGCCAGCAGCTTACCGAACGAGCTAGGGCGGGGGTCCTCCTACGAGCAGTACTTC. The V call is TRBV7-8, the J call TRBJ2-7; 7 positions agree with TRBD2. J was trimmed by 0 bases and V by 2 bases; bases with no gene match: 16. The CDR3 has 19 amino acids. Germline CDR1 SGHVS, CDR2 FQNEAQ.

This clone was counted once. The CDR3 sequence is CASSVGRTGETEKLFF. For the CDR3, the DNA is TGTGCCAGCAGCGTAGGGCGGACGGGAGAGACCGAAAAACTGTTTTTT. The rearrangement uses TRBV9 and TRBJ1-4; unclear D gene. The germline CDR1 and CDR2 sequences are SGDLS and YYNGEE. The CDR3 loop spans 16 amino acids. Trimming took off 0 bases at V and 8 bases at J, with 17 bases between the two ends.

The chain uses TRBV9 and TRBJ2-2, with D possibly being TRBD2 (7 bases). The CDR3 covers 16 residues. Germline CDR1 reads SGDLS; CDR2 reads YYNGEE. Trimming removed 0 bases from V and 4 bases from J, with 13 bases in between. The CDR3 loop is CASSVGGGGPTGELFF. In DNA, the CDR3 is TGTGCCAGCAGCGTAGGAGGCGGGGGCCCCACCGGGGAGCTGTTTTTT.

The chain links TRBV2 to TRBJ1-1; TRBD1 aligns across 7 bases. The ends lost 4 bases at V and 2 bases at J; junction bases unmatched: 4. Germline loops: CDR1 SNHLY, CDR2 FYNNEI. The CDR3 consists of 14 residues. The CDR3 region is CASSAGQANTEAFF. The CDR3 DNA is TGTGCCAGCAGTGCAGGACAGGCTAACACTGAAGCTTTCTTT. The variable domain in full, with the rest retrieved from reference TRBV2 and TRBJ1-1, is EPEVTQTPSHQVTQMGQEVILRCVPISNHLYFYWYRQILGQKVEFLVSFYNNEISEKSEIFDDQFSVERPDGSNFTLKIRSTKLEDSAMYFCASSAGQANTEAFFGQGTRLTVV.

CDR3 nucleotides: TGTGCCAGCAGCTTAGTGGAGTGGACAGGGACCGGGGAGCTGTTTTTT. This encodes CASSLVEWTGTGELFF. The chain joins TRBV7-2 to TRBJ2-2; TRBD1 matches at 8 bases. CDR1 is SGHTA and CDR2 is FQGNSA in the germline V gene. This CDR3 comprises 16 residues. V shed 1 base, J shed 5 bases, and the junction held 6 bases outside the gene matches. The full variable domain, in which reference TRBV7-2 and TRBJ2-2 provide the parts outside the CDR3, is GAGVSQSPSNKVTEKGKDVELRCDPISGHTALYWYRQSLGQGLEFLIYFQGNSAPDKSGLPSDRFSAERTGGSVSTLTIQRTQQEDSAVYLCASSLVEWTGTGELFFGEGSRLTVL.

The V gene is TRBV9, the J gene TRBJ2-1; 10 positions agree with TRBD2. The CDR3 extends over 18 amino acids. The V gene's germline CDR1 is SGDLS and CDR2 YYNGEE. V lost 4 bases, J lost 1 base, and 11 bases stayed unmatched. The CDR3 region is CASSPGGSSGGSYNEQFF. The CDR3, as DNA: TGTGCCAGCAGCCCCGGGGGGTCTAGCGGGGGATCCTACAATGAGCAGTTCTTC.

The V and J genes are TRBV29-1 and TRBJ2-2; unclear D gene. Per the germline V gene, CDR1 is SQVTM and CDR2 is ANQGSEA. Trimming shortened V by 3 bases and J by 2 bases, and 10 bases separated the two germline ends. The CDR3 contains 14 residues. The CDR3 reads CSVEPTANTGELFF. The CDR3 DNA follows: TGCAGCGTTGAGCCAACAGCCAACACCGGGGAGCTGTTTTTT.

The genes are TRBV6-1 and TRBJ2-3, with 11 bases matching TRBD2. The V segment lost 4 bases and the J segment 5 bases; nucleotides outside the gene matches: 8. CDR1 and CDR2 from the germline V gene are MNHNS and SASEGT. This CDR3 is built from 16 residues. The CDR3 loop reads CASSGSSGGLLDTQYF. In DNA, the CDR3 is TGTGCCAGCAGTGGATCTAGCGGGGGGCTTTTAGATACGCAGTATTTT.

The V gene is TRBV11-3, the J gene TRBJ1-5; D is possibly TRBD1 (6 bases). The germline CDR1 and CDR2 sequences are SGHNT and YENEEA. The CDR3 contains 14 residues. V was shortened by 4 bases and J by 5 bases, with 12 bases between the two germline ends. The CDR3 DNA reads TGTGCCAGCAGCTATACAGGGAAGCATCAGCCCCAGCATTTT. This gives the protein CASSYTGKHQPQHF.

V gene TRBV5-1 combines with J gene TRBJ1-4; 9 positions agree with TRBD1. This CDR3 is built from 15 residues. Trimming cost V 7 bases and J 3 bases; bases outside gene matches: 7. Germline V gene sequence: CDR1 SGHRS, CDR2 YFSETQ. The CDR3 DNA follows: TGCGCCAGCGGCGGACAGGGGAACCCTAATGAAAAACTGTTTTTT. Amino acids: CASGGQGNPNEKLFF. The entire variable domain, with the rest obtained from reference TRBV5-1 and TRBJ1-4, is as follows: KAGVTQTPRYLIKTRGQQVTLSCSPISGHRSVSWYQQTPGQGLQFLFEYFSETQRNKGNFPGRFSGRQFSNSRSEMNVSTLELGDSALYLCASGGQGNPNEKLFFGSGTQLSVL.

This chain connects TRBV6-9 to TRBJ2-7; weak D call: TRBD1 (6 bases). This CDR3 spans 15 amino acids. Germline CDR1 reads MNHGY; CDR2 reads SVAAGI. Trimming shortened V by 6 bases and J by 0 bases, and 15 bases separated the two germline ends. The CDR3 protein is CASRTGHWSSYEQYF. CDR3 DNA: TGTGCCAGCAGGACGGGACACTGGAGCTCCTACGAGCAGTACTTC.

The CDR3 sequence: CASSHSGGDTYNEQFF. The DNA of the CDR3 is TGTGCCAGCAGCCATAGCGGGGGGGACACCTACAATGAGCAGTTCTTC. The J gene is TRBJ2-1, the V gene TRBV7-2; 11 bases line up with TRBD2. J was trimmed by 2 bases and V by 5 bases; bases with no gene match: 5. Germline V gene sequence: CDR1 SGHTA, CDR2 FQGNSA. The CDR3 is made up of 16 amino acids.

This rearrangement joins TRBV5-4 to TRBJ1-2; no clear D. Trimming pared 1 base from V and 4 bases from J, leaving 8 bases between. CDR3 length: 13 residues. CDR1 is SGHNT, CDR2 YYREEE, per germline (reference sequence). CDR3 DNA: TGTGCCAGCAGCTTGCGGGGAGGCTATGGCTACACCTTC. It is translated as CASSLRGGYGYTF. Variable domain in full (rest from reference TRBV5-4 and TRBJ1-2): ETGVTQSPTHLIKTRGQQVTLRCSSQSGHNTVSWYQQALGQGPQFIFQYYREEENGRGNFPPRFSGLQFPNYSSELNVNALELDDSALYLCASSLRGGYGYTFGSGTRLTVV.

Here the CDR3 DNA reads TGTGCCAGCAGCCCACCGGGACAGGGGGGTCAGCCCCAGCATTTT. Its protein is CASSPPGQGGQPQHF. V gene TRBV7-2 combines with J gene TRBJ1-5; TRBD1 matches 11 bases. Germline lookup yields CDR1 SGHTA and CDR2 FQGNSA. V shed 5 bases, J shed 6 bases, and the junction held 6 bases outside the gene matches. The CDR3 has 15 residues.

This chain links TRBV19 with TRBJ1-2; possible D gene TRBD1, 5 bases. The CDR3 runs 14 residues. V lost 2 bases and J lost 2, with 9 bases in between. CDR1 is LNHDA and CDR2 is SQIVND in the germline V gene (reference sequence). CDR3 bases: TGTGCCAGTAGTATAAGGGGATTCAACTATGGCTACACCTTC. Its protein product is CASSIRGFNYGYTF.

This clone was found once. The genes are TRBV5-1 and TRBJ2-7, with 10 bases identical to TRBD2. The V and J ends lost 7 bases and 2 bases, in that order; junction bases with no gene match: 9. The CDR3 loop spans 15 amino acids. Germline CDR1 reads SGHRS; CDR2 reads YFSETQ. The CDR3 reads CASFLASGGAYEQYF. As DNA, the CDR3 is TGCGCCAGCTTCCTGGCTAGCGGGGGCGCCTACGAGCAGTACTTC.

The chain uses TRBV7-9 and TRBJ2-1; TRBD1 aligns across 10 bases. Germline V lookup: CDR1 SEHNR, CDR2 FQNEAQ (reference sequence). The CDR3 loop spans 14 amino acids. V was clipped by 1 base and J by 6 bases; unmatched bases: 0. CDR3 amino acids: CASSLGDRGNEQFF. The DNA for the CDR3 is TGTGCCAGCAGCTTAGGGGACAGGGGCAATGAGCAGTTCTTC.

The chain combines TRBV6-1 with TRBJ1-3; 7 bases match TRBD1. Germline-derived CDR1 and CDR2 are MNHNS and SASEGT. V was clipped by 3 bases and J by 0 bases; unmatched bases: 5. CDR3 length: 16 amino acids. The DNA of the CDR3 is TGTGCCAGCAGTGATCGACAGGGCGACTCTGGAAACACCATATATTTT. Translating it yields CASSDRQGDSGNTIYF.

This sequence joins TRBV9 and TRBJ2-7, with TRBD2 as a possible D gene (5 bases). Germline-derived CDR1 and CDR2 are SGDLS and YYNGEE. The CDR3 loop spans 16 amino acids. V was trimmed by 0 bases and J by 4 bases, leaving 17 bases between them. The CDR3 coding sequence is TGTGCCAGCAGCGTAGGTTCGTCGCCTTGGAGGTACGAGCAGTACTTC. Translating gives CASSVGSSPWRYEQYF.

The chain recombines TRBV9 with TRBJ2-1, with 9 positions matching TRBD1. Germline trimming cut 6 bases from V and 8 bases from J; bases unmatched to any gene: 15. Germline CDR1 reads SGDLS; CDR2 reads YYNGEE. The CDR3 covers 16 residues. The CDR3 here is CASTTLGGTGRDEQFF. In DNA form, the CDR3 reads TGTGCCAGCACCACACTGGGAGGGACAGGGCGCGATGAGCAGTTCTTC.

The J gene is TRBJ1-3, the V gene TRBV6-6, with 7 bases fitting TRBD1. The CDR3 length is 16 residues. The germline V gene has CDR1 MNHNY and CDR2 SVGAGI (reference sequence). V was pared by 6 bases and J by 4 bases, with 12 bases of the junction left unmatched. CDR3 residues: CASRPTQGVAGNTIYF. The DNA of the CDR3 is TGTGCCAGCAGGCCTACGCAGGGGGTGGCCGGAAACACCATATATTTT.

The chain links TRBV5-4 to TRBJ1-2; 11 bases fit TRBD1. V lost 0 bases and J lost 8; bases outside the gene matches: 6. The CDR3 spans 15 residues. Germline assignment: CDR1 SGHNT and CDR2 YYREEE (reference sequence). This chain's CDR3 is CASSLVGQGGRGYTF. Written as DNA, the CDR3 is TGTGCCAGCAGCTTGGTGGGACAGGGGGGGAGAGGCTACACCTTC.